A selection of T cell receptor beta chains follows, all from one sample in a study of blood T cells in healthy people across ages. Using its own MiXCR run on the 5' RACE reads, TCRdb lists one record per CDR3 protein. The table shows 980,000 or so distinct CDR3 sequences, with around 49% occurring only once. The sample comprised blood. These receptors were obtained from a man aged 25 to 40 in good health. Each CDR3 is given with its conserved first and last residue. D genes are given only for firm matches. The size entry is marked missing in some rows and otherwise reads once, few, many or a size class.

V gene: TRBV6-2/TRBV6-3; J gene: TRBJ1-1; clone size: NA; D gene: TRBD1; CDR3 protein: CASSYHGQGATEAFF; CDR3 DNA: TGTGCCAGCAGTTACCACGGACAGGGGGCCACTGAAGCTTTCTTT
V gene: TRBV4-2; J gene: TRBJ2-1; clone size: NA; D gene: TRBD2; CDR3 protein: CASSQTAGRTNEQFF; CDR3 DNA: TGTGCCAGCAGCCAAACAGCGGGGCGAACGAATGAGCAGTTCTTC
V gene: TRBV13; J gene: TRBJ1-6; clone size: NA; D gene: TRBD1; CDR3 protein: CASSRTGEYNSPLHF; CDR3 DNA: TGTGCCAGCAGCAGGACAGGGGAGTATAATTCACCCCTCCACTTT
V gene: TRBV5-1; J gene: TRBJ1-2; clone size: NA; D gene: NA; CDR3 protein: CASSLDTANYGYTF; CDR3 DNA: TGCGCCAGCAGCTTGGACACAGCTAACTATGGCTACACCTTC
V gene: TRBV9; J gene: TRBJ2-7; clone size: many; D gene: NA; CDR3 protein: CASSVEGQGYYEQYF; CDR3 DNA: TGTGCCAGCAGCGTAGAGGGGCAGGGGTACTACGAGCAGTACTTC
V gene: TRBV5-1; J gene: TRBJ1-5; clone size: NA; D gene: NA; CDR3 protein: CASSLEAENQPQHF; CDR3 DNA: TGCGCCAGCAGCTTGGAGGCAGAAAATCAGCCCCAGCATTTT
V gene: TRBV20-1; J gene: TRBJ2-5; clone size: NA; D gene: NA; CDR3 protein: CSARAGSRETQYF; CDR3 DNA: TGCAGTGCTAGAGCAGGGTCTCGAGAGACCCAGTACTTC
V gene: TRBV20-1; J gene: TRBJ2-2; clone size: NA; D gene: NA; CDR3 protein: CSARDLGLSTGELFF; CDR3 DNA: TGCAGTGCTAGGGATTTGGGGTTGAGCACCGGGGAGCTGTTTTTT
V gene: TRBV7-9; J gene: TRBJ2-7; clone size: NA; D gene: TRBD1; CDR3 protein: CASSGGQGAHEQYF; CDR3 DNA: TGTGCCAGCAGCGGGGGACAGGGGGCCCACGAGCAGTACTTC
V gene: TRBV20-1; J gene: TRBJ2-6; clone size: once; D gene: NA; CDR3 protein: CSAHLTGSSGANVLTF; CDR3 DNA: TGCAGTGCCCATCTCACAGGAAGCTCTGGGGCCAACGTCCTGACTTTC
V gene: TRBV10-3; J gene: TRBJ1-4; clone size: NA; D gene: NA; CDR3 protein: CAISESNGADNEKLFF; CDR3 DNA: TGTGCCATCAGTGAGTCTAATGGGGCAGATAATGAAAAACTGTTTTTT
V gene: TRBV4-1; J gene: TRBJ1-5; clone size: NA; D gene: NA; CDR3 protein: CASSQDPGVRGNQPQHF; CDR3 DNA: TGCGCCAGCAGCCAAGATCCAGGGGTCAGAGGCAATCAGCCCCAGCATTTT
V gene: TRBV27; J gene: TRBJ1-5; clone size: NA; D gene: NA; CDR3 protein: CASSLKSNQPQHF; CDR3 DNA: TGTGCCAGCAGTTTGAAAAGCAATCAGCCCCAGCATTTT
V gene: TRBV21-1; J gene: TRBJ2-3; clone size: few; D gene: NA; CDR3 protein: CASSKHGTSGGTDTQYF; CDR3 DNA: TGTGCCAGCAGCAAACACGGGACTAGCGGGGGAACAGATACGCAGTATTTT
V gene: TRBV20-1; J gene: TRBJ1-4; clone size: once; D gene: NA; CDR3 protein: CSAIGLGGEKLFF; CDR3 DNA: TGCAGTGCTATCGGTCTTGGCGGTGAAAAACTGTTTTTT
V gene: TRBV30; J gene: TRBJ2-4; clone size: NA; D gene: NA; CDR3 protein: CAWSQHLAKNIQYF; CDR3 DNA: TGTGCCTGGAGTCAACATCTAGCCAAAAACATTCAGTACTTC
V gene: TRBV24-1; J gene: TRBJ2-3; clone size: once; D gene: NA; CDR3 protein: CATSEWNTQYF; CDR3 DNA: TGTGCCACCAGTGAGTGGAATACGCAGTATTTT
V gene: TRBV3-1; J gene: TRBJ2-3; clone size: NA; D gene: NA; CDR3 protein: CASSPRRNTQYF; CDR3 DNA: TGTGCCAGCAGTCCCAGGCGAAATACGCAGTATTTT